The clone carrying this T cell receptor (beta chain) was seen repeatedly, ten times or more. TCRdb ran MiXCR on the RT-PCR reads and lists one entry per CDR3 protein. The sample shows around 200,000 distinct CDR3 sequences, over 9.5% of them seen only once. The source of the sample is a study of response to subunit inactivated influenza vaccine. In addition, the sample was reused for a study of T cells expressing NK-cell markers. As that report states: 5'RACE template switching with UMIs produced the TCR beta cDNA.

The receptor's source is a middle-aged man who received an inactivated influenza vaccine. The starting material was CD8+ T cells sorted from PBMCs, obtained 12 days after vaccination.

The CDR3 region has the DNA TGTGCCAGCAGCTCAGGGGGGAATACTGAAGCTTTCTTT. This encodes CASSSGGNTEAFF. The chain employs TRBV7-9 and TRBJ1-1, with 7 bases fitting TRBD1. Trimming removed 4 bases from V and 5 bases from J; junction bases left unmatched: 4. Germline CDR1 SEHNR, CDR2 FQNEAQ (reference sequence). The CDR3 loop spans 13 amino acids. The entire variable domain, with the rest obtained from reference TRBV7-9 and TRBJ1-1, is as follows: DTGVSQNPRHKITKRGQNVTFRCDPISEHNRLYWYRQTLGQGPEFLTYFQNEAQLEKSRLLSDRFSAERPKGSFSTLEIQRTEQGDSAMYLCASSSGGNTEAFFGQGTRLTVV.